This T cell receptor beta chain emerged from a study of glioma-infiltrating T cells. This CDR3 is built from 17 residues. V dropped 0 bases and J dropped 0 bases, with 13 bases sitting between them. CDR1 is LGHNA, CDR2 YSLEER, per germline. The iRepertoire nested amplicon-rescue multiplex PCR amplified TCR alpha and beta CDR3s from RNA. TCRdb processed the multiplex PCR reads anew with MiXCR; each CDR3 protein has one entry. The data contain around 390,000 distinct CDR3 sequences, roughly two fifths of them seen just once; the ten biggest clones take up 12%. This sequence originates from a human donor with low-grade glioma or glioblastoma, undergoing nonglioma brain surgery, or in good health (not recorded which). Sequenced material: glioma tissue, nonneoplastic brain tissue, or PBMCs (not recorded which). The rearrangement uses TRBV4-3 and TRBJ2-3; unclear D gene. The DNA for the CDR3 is TGCGCCAGCAGCCAAGACGTCCAGCAAGATAGCACAGATACGCAGTATTTT. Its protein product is CASSQDVQQDSTDTQYF.